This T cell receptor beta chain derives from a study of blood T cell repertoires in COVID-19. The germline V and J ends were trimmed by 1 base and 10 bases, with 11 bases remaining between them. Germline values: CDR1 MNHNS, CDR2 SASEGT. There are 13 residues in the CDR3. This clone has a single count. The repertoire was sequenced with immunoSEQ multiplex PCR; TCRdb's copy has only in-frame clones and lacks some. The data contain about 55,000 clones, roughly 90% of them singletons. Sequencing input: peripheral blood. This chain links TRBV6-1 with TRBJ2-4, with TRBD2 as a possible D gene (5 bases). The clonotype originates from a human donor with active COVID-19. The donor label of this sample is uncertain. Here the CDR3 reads CASSEVEVGIQYF. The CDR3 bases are TGTGCCAGCAGTGAAGTGGAGGTGGGGATTCAGTACTTC.